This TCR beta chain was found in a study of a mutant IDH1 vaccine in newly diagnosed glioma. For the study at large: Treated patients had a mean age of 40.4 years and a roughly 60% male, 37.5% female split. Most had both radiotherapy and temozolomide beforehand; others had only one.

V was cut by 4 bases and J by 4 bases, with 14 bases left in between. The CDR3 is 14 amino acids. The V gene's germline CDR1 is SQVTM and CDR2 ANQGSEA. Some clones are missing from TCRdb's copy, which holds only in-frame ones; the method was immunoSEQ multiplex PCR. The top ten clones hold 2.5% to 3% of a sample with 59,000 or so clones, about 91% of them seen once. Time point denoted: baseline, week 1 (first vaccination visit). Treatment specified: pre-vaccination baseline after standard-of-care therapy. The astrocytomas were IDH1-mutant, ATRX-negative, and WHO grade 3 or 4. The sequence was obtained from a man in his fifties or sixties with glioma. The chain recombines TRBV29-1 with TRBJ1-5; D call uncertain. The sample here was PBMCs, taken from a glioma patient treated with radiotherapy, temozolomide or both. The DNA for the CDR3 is TGCAGCGTTGCCGAGGGCCCATGGAATCAGCCCCAGCATTTT. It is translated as CSVAEGPWNQPQHF. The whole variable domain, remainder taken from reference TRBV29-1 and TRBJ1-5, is SAVISQKPSRDICQRGTSLTIQCQVDSQVTMMFWYRQQPGQSLTLIATANQGSEATYESGFVIDKFPISRPNLTFSTLTVSNMSPEDSSIYLCSVAEGPWNQPQHFGDGTRLSIL.